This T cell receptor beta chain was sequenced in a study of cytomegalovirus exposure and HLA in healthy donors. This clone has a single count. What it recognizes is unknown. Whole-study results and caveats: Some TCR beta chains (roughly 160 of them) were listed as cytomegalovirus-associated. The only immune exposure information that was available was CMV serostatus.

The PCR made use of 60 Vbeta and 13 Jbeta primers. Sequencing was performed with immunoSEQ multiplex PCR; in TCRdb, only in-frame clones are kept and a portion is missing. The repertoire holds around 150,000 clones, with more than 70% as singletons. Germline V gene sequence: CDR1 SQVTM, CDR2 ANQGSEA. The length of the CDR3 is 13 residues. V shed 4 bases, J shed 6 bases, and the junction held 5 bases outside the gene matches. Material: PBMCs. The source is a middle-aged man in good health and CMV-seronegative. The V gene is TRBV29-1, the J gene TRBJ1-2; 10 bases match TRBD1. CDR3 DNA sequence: TGCAGCGTTGTGGGACAGGGGACCGATGGCTACACCTTC. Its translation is CSVVGQGTDGYTF.